A single sample is the source of the 2 T cell receptor beta chains below, sequenced in a study of CD8 T cells in Susac syndrome. RNA was extracted with the RNeasy kit, and a quantity of roughly 0.5 to 1 ug was reverse transcribed using random hexamers. One entry per CDR3 protein results from TCRdb running MiXCR on the immunoSEQ multiplex PCR reads. In the table there are about 200,000 distinct CDR3 sequences, about 95% of which are singletons. The specimen sequenced was CD4+ T cells from PBMCs. Source of these receptors: a human donor in good health.

The sample holds one count of this clonotype. The gene calls are TRBV20-1 and TRBJ2-1; D uncertain. V was pared by 3 bases and J by 0 bases, with 12 bases between. Germline lookup yields CDR1 DFQATT and CDR2 SNEGSKA (reference sequence). CDR3 length: 15 amino acids. The CDR3 here is CSASLAVGSYNEQFF. In DNA form, the CDR3 reads TGCAGTGCTAGTCTGGCAGTCGGCTCCTACAATGAGCAGTTCTTC.

V and J are TRBV29-1 and TRBJ1-1; D unclear. The germline gives CDR1 SQVTM, CDR2 ANQGSEA. Trimming removed 5 bases from V and 5 bases from J, with 12 bases in between. This CDR3 contains 12 residues. In DNA form, the CDR3 reads TGCAGCGTTCGTGGAGGGCGTACTGAAGCTTTCTTT. This codes for CSVRGGRTEAFF.